The entry that follows covers one TCR beta chain sequence. This clone was detected a few times. It has no known antigen specificity. No base-level quality is on record; no much larger clone is a single base apart. Trimming removed 4 bases from V and 1 base from J; the gene matches leave 2 bases unexplained. CDR1 is given as MDHEN and CDR2 as SYDVKM, both from the germline V gene. The CDR3, from cysteine to phenylalanine, totals 14 residues. The entry retains the CDR3 DNA only, 42 bases that are in frame from base 1. These data are taken from a study of blood T cell repertoires in COVID-19 (dated by TCRdb to the early 2020s). Concerning the study at large: Samples covering the acute and convalescent phases of COVID-19 were provided by collaborators in the United States, Italy and Spain. The prospective study material was composed of cDNA or gDNA derived from T cells, B-cell-depleted T cells, or PBMCs. The samples were drawn from two sources: the first 160 participants of the ongoing ImmuneRACE study, and 1,200 or so subjects contributed by 6 global collaborators. Nearly every sample came with metadata listing a de-identified subject ID, COVID-19 status, age in years and sex. Subjects who had been exposed to COVID-19, were actively infected with it, or had recovered from it provided the deeply sampled blood TCRbeta repertoires that made up the dataset. Where available, HLA class I and class II types were taken from metadata supplied by the sample provider and were not determined by assay-based typing. The repertoires were released in a freely available public database intended as a resource for research on the immune response to SARS-CoV-2. Points the paper makes about the study in general: Clinical and demographic metadata were provided uncurated, with the amount varying by source and participant.

TCRbeta CDR3 regions were amplified from genomic DNA by means of the immunoSEQ Assay, a bias-controlled multiplex PCR. The source study handled its data this way. Nucleated cell counts per sample were estimated from amplification of reference gene primers within the assay. Sequence reads were collapsed and filtered to measure the absolute abundance of every unique TCRbeta CDR3 rearrangement. For each sample, productive Simpson clonality was calculated as the square root of Simpson's diversity index across productive rearrangements. TCRdb obtained this table from immuneACCESS and retained in-frame rearrangements with V and J assigned. These tables miss some clones; where compared with another copy, unresolved V genes account for less than half of the shortfall, and the remainder is unexplained. V and J calls and clone size follow that table, whereas D and trimming were derived from the DNA. Within this sample are over 120,000 clones, with nearly 80% of them counted one time only. The top ten hold 2.5% to 3% of the sample.

Enrolling through a virtual design, the prospective study's participants ranged in age from roughly 18 to 89 years and lived across roughly 24 United States geographic areas. In the prospective study, participants were assigned to cohorts based on the clinical history participants reported in a screening survey and a study questionnaire. For ImmuneRACE Cohort 3, a participant was defined as recovered based on two consecutive negative NP/OP PCR tests, clearance by a healthcare professional, or resolution of symptoms. Each participant in the prospective study had whole blood, serum and a nasopharyngeal or oropharyngeal swab collected by mobile phlebotomists. Prospective study participants could optionally give additional blood draws and questionnaires over an approximately 2-month period. Prospective study blood samples were shipped either frozen or at room temperature before DNA extraction.

Sequences were obtained from PBMCs or T cells enriched from blood (not recorded which). This clonotype originated in a woman in her forties or fifties who had recovered from COVID-19. The chain uses TRBV28 and TRBJ2-7, with TRBD1 matching 9 junction bases. CDR3 loop: CASSSGTGSYEQYF. The DNA sequence is given as TGTGCCAGCAGTTCCGGGACAGGGTCCTACGAGCAGTACTTC.